This TCR beta chain was identified during a study of tumor-infiltrating lymphocytes in primary liver carcinoma (dated by TCRdb to between 2016 and 2019). For the wider study: Between late 2015 and 2016, a handful of patients in China with histopathologically diagnosed primary liver carcinoma had surgical resection. Of the five patients, three men and two women aged 30 to 69 years, four had hepatocellular carcinoma and one had combined HCC and intrahepatic cholangiocarcinoma. The tumors of the five patients were staged as T1-T3 N0M0, with maximum diameters ranging from about 4 to 10 cm. Each sample produced about 3.5 to 7.5 million productive TCRbeta reads, and read depth showed no significant difference between tissue types. For each liver tumor, the study sampled five regions along with adjacent normal tissue and blood, and applied TCRbeta repertoire sequencing, expression microarrays and whole-exome sequencing. TCRbeta repertoire sequencing covered 35 or so specimens from 5 patients: 25 or so tumor regions, 5 adjacent noncancerous liver tissues and 5 peripheral blood samples. Technical replicate repertoires showed high reproducibility, with mean shared-clone rates around 0.9 and correlation coefficients above 0.95.

The CDR3 sequence holds 18 residues, the cysteine and phenylalanine included. Here the CDR3 DNA is all that survives: 54 bases in frame from base 1. For CDR1 and CDR2, the germline V gene lists SGHAT and FQNNGV. Broader findings and caveats from the paper: A significantly larger repertoire fraction was made up by the top 250 clones in tumors than in blood (p = 0.039). Repertoire overlap was found to be higher between tumor regions (mean approximately 35%) than between tumor-adjacent (roughly 17%) or tumor-blood (around 15%) pairs, consistent with antigen-driven expansion. Since the samples were bulk and unsorted, there was no way to compare CD4+ and CD8+ T cell repertoires. Only five patients were included in the study, and the authors note that the findings should be validated in a larger study. Because only the TCR beta chain was sequenced and unpaired alpha chains were not captured, true repertoire diversity is likely underestimated.

Blood RNA was extracted from unsorted whole blood using TRIzol reagent, and germline DNA was obtained with the DNeasy Blood & Tissue kit. At the time of sampling, the patients had chronic HBV infection and had not received any treatment. Before surgery, 3 to 5 milliliters of peripheral blood were collected into K2EDTA tubes. This clonotype has just a few counts. Its antigen remains undetermined. Since a much larger clone is just one base distant, this may be a read error. TCRbeta-specific cDNA was reverse-transcribed from 500 ng total RNA using a constant-region primer and ProtoScript II reverse transcriptase. Three nested multiplex PCR rounds, following a slightly modified ARM-PCR procedure, were used to build the TCRbeta libraries. Multiplex TRBV1-TRBV30 forward primers and a Cbeta reverse primer were used in the first two PCR rounds, each of which was run for around 9 cycles. Sample barcodes and Illumina adapters were added in a final 25-cycle PCR with Deep VentR polymerase. Before sequencing, amplicons of 200-500 bp were gel-purified using a QIAquick gel extraction kit. An Illumina HiSeq 2500 was used to sequence the TCRbeta amplicons with 250-bp paired-end reads. Processing in the source paper ran as follows. Reads were quality-trimmed with Trimmomatic v0.33, and paired reads were merged with FLASH v1.2.11 to recover full CDR3 sequences. V, D and J germline segments were assigned to the rearranged TCRbeta sequences using MiGEC v1.2.1b. Clonotype statistics and Shannon-Wiener diversity indices were computed with VDJtools v1.0.0. To cut down on sampling bias, every analysis after diversity analysis relied on just the 250 most abundant clonotypes from each sample. Through fastp at Q25 and MiXCR, TCRdb rebuilt clones from the public reads, retaining in-frame beta chains. Merged by CDR3 protein, the rows form single entries marked with the most common genes and DNA. In this record, the V and J calls reflect TCRdb's handling and not the investigators' own analysis. The sample table records some 180,000 distinct CDR3 sequences; 50% to 75% of these occur just once. The ten most abundant clones make up 72% of the sample.

The receptor's source is a man aged 40-50 years with primary liver carcinoma and hepatitis B virus infection. Material: peripheral blood. The V gene is TRBV11-2 and the J gene is TRBJ2-1; the central 12 bases match TRBD2. The CDR3 reads CACSFPRLAGEPYNEQFF. The nucleotides are TGTGCCTGCAGCTTTCCTCGACTAGCGGGAGAACCCTACAATGAGCAGTTCTTC.